This T cell receptor beta chain was recorded in a study of cytomegalovirus exposure and HLA in healthy donors. General study points: A later analysis found TCR association rates differed by HLA locus, highest for DRB1 and lowest for HLA-C. Diagnosis of cytomegalovirus status made by the classifier reportedly showed high specificity and sensitivity. In a later analysis, HLA-associated TCR beta chains were more clonally expanded than equally common others. Researchers reportedly found TCR beta sequences accurately predicted most subjects' HLA-A and HLA-B alleles.

Details on this clone: Its antigen is undetermined.

Use of 60 Vbeta and 13 Jbeta primers characterized the PCR. Assay used: immunoSEQ multiplex PCR; TCRdb lists only in-frame clones, some missing. The table records approximately 170,000 clones, 60% to 80% of them present only once. V was shortened by 2 bases and J by 0 bases, with 11 bases between the two germline ends. This CDR3 has 15 amino acids. The V gene's germline CDR1 is MDHEN and CDR2 SYDVKM. The gene calls are TRBV28 and TRBJ2-7; tentatively, D is TRBD1 (6 bases). The material sequenced was PBMCs. The sequence was collected from a female donor in good health and CMV-seronegative. As DNA, the CDR3 is TGTGCCAGCAGTTTAAGGACAGAGAGCTCCTACGAGCAGTACTTC. Translation: CASSLRTESSYEQYF.